A single sample gave rise to the 22 T cell receptor beta chains below, sequenced in a study of T-cell memory formation after mild COVID-19. TCRdb reprocessed the 5' RACE reads with MiXCR, giving one entry per CDR3 protein. The sample holds a few hundred thousand distinct CDR3 sequences, about 20% seen once. The sample was PBMCs or a T cell subset sorted from them (not recorded which). All receptors come from an adult woman who had mild COVID-19 (a few samples of this study predate the infection). Cell type and time point are not known.

The genes are TRBV12-3 or TRBV12-4 and TRBJ2-4; D gene uncertain. V dropped 4 bases and J dropped 9 bases, with 13 bases sitting between them. The CDR3 totals 13 residues. The CDR3 DNA reads TGTGCCAGCAGTTCCGGACCGCGGAGCATTCAGTACTTC. Encoded protein: CASSSGPRSIQYF.

At least ten counts were recorded for this clonotype. The chain couples TRBV7-9 to TRBJ2-5; perhaps D is TRBD1 or TRBD2 (5 bases each). CDR3 length: 13 residues. Per germline, CDR1 SEHNR and CDR2 FQNEAQ (reference sequence). V was cut by 5 bases and J by 4 bases, with 11 bases left in between. The CDR3 coding sequence is TGTGCCAGCAGCCTAGTGGGGACAGAGACCCAGTACTTC. Residues: CASSLVGTETQYF.

This clonotype was seen more than once but under ten times. The chain couples TRBV28 to TRBJ1-5; D remains ambiguous. With 6 bases removed from V and 6 bases from J, the gap between germline ends came to 12 bases. The CDR3 covers 13 residues. Looked up from germline, CDR1 is MDHEN and CDR2 is SYDVKM. The CDR3: CASRRRSAQPQHF. The CDR3 DNA is TGTGCCAGCAGGCGACGGTCCGCTCAGCCCCAGCATTTT.

Only a few counts were recorded for this clonotype. Here the CDR3 DNA reads TGTGCCTGGGGGGACAGGCCGGTGAATTCACCCCTCCACTTT. This sequence encodes CAWGDRPVNSPLHF. This rearrangement joins TRBV30 to TRBJ1-6; TRBD1 aligns across 8 bases. With V trimmed by 5 bases and J by 7 bases, 7 bases remained unmatched. Germline values: CDR1 GTSNPN, CDR2 SVGIG (reference sequence). The CDR3 is made up of 14 amino acids.

This clonotype was observed a handful of times. The CDR3, as DNA: TGCAGTGCTAGAGATGCGACAGGGGGTGGCTACACCTTC. Protein: CSARDATGGGYTF. V usage is TRBV20-1 and J usage is TRBJ1-2; 9 nucleotides agree with TRBD1. Germline CDR1 DFQATT, CDR2 SNEGSKA (reference sequence). This CDR3 spans 13 amino acids. V dropped 0 bases and J dropped 7; count of bases not matched to a gene: 3.

Worth noting for this clonotype: A read error may account for a junction end that differs from germline. The chain couples TRBV9 to TRBJ2-5; the D gene could be TRBD1 or TRBD2 (7 bases each). This CDR3 comprises 10 residues. CDR1 SGDLS and CDR2 YYNGEE come from the germline V gene. The CDR3 DNA reads TGTGCCAGCAGGGGAGGGGGCGCACCCTTC. Translated: CASRGGGAPF.

The genes are TRBV4-1 and TRBJ1-2, with 7 positions matching TRBD1. V lost 3 bases and J lost 4; bases outside the gene matches: 11. Germline CDR1 is MGHRA and CDR2 is YSYEKL. The CDR3 is 16 residues long. The CDR3 DNA is TGCGCCAGCAGCCAGTACAGGGGCGACAACCCCTATGGCTACACCTTC. Protein: CASSQYRGDNPYGYTF.

This clonotype was counted only a few times. V and J are TRBV6-2 or TRBV6-3 and TRBJ2-7; no firm D call. V was shortened by 3 bases and J by 2 bases, with 8 bases between the two germline ends. CDR3 length equals 13 residues. Germline assignment: CDR1 MNHEY and CDR2 SVGEGT. CDR3 nucleotides: TGTGCCAGCAGTTATGAGGTCCCCTACGAGCAGTACTTC. This translates into CASSYEVPYEQYF.

In its sample, this clonotype was seen a few times. The chain recombines TRBV3-1 with TRBJ2-1; possibly TRBD2 for D (7 bases). The V and J ends lost 3 bases and 7 bases respectively, with 16 bases between them. This CDR3 contains 15 residues. CDR1 is LGHDT, CDR2 YNNKEL, per germline (reference sequence). CDR3 sequence: CASSHRGGGRNEQFF. The CDR3 DNA reads TGTGCCAGCAGCCACAGAGGGGGGGGTCGGAATGAGCAGTTCTTC.

The chain has TRBV7-9 and TRBJ2-1, with 8 bases fitting TRBD2. CDR3 length equals 15 residues. The germline CDR1 and CDR2 sequences are SEHNR and FQNEAQ (reference sequence). Trimming at V came to 5 bases and at J to 9 bases, leaving 12 bases not matched to a gene. The CDR3 region is CASSLSGSGFGEQFF. The DNA of the CDR3 is TGTGCCAGCAGCCTAAGCGGGAGTGGCTTTGGTGAGCAGTTCTTC.

This clonotype was seen a handful of times. This sequence joins TRBV2 and TRBJ2-1; 8 nucleotides line up with TRBD2. The CDR3 covers 14 residues. Germline V gene lookup returns CDR1 SNHLY and CDR2 FYNNEI. Trimming removed 7 bases from V and 5 bases from J; junction bases left unmatched: 7. The CDR3 sequence is CASTTRGENNEQFF. DNA of the CDR3: TGTGCCAGCACCACGCGGGGGGAAAACAATGAGCAGTTCTTC.

The V and J genes are TRBV12-3 or TRBV12-4 and TRBJ2-1; D is possibly TRBD2 (6 bases). The CDR3 has 11 residues. Trimming took 8 bases from V and 9 from J, leaving 11 bases between them. The CDR3 DNA reads TGTGCCAGCGGGGGGTCGACTGAGCAGTTCTTC. Translating it yields CASGGSTEQFF.

This clonotype was observed a single time. The chain joins TRBV6-5 to TRBJ2-7, with TRBD1 identical over 11 bases. This CDR3 spans 14 amino acids. Germline values: CDR1 MNHEY, CDR2 SVGAGI. The V segment lost 6 bases and the J segment 5 bases; nucleotides outside the gene matches: 6. The DNA of the CDR3 is TGTGCCAGCAGGATGTGGGACAGGGGGAACGAGCAGTACTTC. Translating gives CASRMWDRGNEQYF.

This clonotype was recorded a few times. The gene calls are TRBV20-1 and TRBJ2-1; 10 nucleotides match TRBD2. The trim removed 4 bases at V and 6 bases at J, leaving 12 bases unmatched. This CDR3 contains 16 residues. Germline V lookup: CDR1 DFQATT, CDR2 SNEGSKA (reference sequence). CDR3 nucleotides: TGCAGTGCTACCGATAAGCGGGAGGGCCTTCGCAATGAGCAGTTCTTC. It specifies CSATDKREGLRNEQFF.

This clonotype came up once. The chain couples TRBV6-5 to TRBJ2-7; 7 bases match TRBD2. After removal of 5 bases from V and 0 bases from J, the junction contained 7 bases not matched to a gene. Per the germline V gene, CDR1 is MNHEY and CDR2 is SVGAGI. There are 15 residues in the CDR3. CDR3 sequence reads: CASSGYRDYSYEQYF. CDR3 in DNA: TGTGCCAGCAGTGGGTACCGGGACTACTCCTACGAGCAGTACTTC.

The chain couples TRBV24-1 to TRBJ2-3; 8 nucleotides line up with TRBD2. This CDR3 has 17 residues. Germline CDR1 reads KGHDR; CDR2 reads SFDVKD. Trimming took 3 bases from V and 7 from J; bases not matched to a gene: 14. The CDR3 spells CATSDGRVGRGANTQYF. Written as DNA, the CDR3 is TGTGCCACCAGTGATGGGCGCGTCGGGAGGGGGGCGAATACGCAGTATTTT.

The genes are TRBV5-8 and TRBJ1-2; tentative D call: TRBD1 (5 bases). Germline CDR1 and CDR2: SGHTS and YDEGEE. Trimming removed 0 bases at V and 3 bases at J, with 9 bases between. This CDR3 contains 14 residues. The CDR3 sequence is CASSLEVRDYGYTF. The CDR3 DNA sequence: TGTGCCAGCAGCTTGGAGGTCAGGGACTATGGCTACACCTTC.

This clonotype occurred a few times. The chain combines TRBV3-1 with TRBJ2-7, with TRBD1 identical over 8 bases. Germline V lookup: CDR1 LGHDT, CDR2 YNNKEL (reference sequence). The CDR3 runs to 14 residues. With 4 bases clipped from V and 2 bases from J, the junction kept 4 bases outside the gene matches. CDR3 in amino acids: CASSPTGVAYEQYF. CDR3 DNA: TGTGCCAGCAGCCCGACAGGGGTGGCCTACGAGCAGTACTTC.

The chain couples TRBV20-1 to TRBJ2-1; D not resolved. Per the germline V gene, CDR1 is DFQATT and CDR2 is SNEGSKA (reference sequence). The CDR3 consists of 14 residues. Deletions cut 3 bases from V and 5 bases from J, with 14 bases between. Written as DNA, the CDR3 is TGCAGTGCTAGGGGTCAGCTTCTGAACAATGAGCAGTTCTTC. Translated, it gives CSARGQLLNNEQFF.

The chain is built from TRBV20-1 and TRBJ1-4; a possible D gene is TRBD1 (5 bases). V lost 4 bases and J lost 4, with 10 bases in between. The CDR3 runs 13 residues. CDR1 and CDR2 from the germline V gene are DFQATT and SNEGSKA (reference sequence). The CDR3 loop reads CSATDRVNEKLFF. The CDR3 region has the DNA TGCAGTGCTACCGACAGAGTTAATGAAAAACTGTTTTTT.

This clonotype was detected ten times or more. The V call is TRBV3-1, the J call TRBJ2-2; a possible D gene is TRBD1 (5 bases). The CDR3 has 15 amino acids. Deletions cut 2 bases from V and 1 base from J, with 8 bases between. Looked up from germline, CDR1 is LGHDT and CDR2 is YNNKEL (reference sequence). CDR3 amino acids: CASSQRGQNTGELFF. The CDR3 coding sequence is TGTGCCAGCAGCCAACGTGGACAGAACACCGGGGAGCTGTTTTTT.

The CDR3 loop is CASSIPLGLGTGELFF. The DNA for the CDR3 is TGTGCCAGCAGTATCCCTCTGGGGTTGGGCACCGGGGAGCTGTTTTTT. This rearrangement joins TRBV6-5 to TRBJ2-2; D remains unclear. V shed 5 bases and J shed 4 bases, with 17 bases lying between them. The germline V gene encodes CDR1 MNHEY and CDR2 SVGAGI. CDR3 length equals 16 residues.